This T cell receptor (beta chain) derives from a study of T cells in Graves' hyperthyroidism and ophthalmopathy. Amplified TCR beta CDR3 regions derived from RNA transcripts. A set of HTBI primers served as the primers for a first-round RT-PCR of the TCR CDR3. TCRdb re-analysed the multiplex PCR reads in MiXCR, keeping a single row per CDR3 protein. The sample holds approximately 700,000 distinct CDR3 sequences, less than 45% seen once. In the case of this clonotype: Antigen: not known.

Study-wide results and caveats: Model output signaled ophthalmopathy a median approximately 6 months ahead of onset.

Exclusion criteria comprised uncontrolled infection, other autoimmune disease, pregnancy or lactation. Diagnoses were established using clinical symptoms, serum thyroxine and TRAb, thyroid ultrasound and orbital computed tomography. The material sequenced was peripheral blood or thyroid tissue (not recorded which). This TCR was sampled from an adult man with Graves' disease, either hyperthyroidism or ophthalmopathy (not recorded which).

The DNA for the CDR3 is TGCGCCAGCAGCCAAGACCGGGGTTCTACCTATAGCAATCAGCCCCAGCATTTT. Amino acids: CASSQDRGSTYSNQPQHF. V is TRBV4-3 and J is TRBJ1-5, with D uncertain. CDR3 length: 18 amino acids. V was trimmed by 0 bases and J by 0 bases, leaving 15 bases between them. The germline gives CDR1 LGHNA, CDR2 YSLEER.